The T cell receptor (beta chain) under discussion was sequenced for a study of siplizumab effects on memory and regulatory T cells. General study points: Alloreactive clones mapping to unstimulated subsets formed only a minor fraction. Controls had around 28% Treg-derived mappable alloreactive CD4+ clones on average, versus about 69% with siplizumab.

The CDR3 runs to 14 residues. The V gene lost 5 bases and the J gene lost 4 bases, with 13 bases spanning the gap. Germline V gene data show CDR1 as LGHNA and CDR2 as YNFKEQ. Some clones are missing from TCRdb's copy, which holds only in-frame ones; the method was immunoSEQ multiplex PCR. The top ten clones hold less than 0.035% of a sample with 70,000 to 95,000 clones, 96% of them seen once. To note about this clone: Its antigen remains unknown.

The TCR comes from a human donor in good health. Sequencing was performed on naive CD4+ T cells sorted from blood. This sequence joins TRBV4-2 and TRBJ2-3; possibly TRBD1 or TRBD2 for D (5 bases each). The CDR3: CASSLSGGPDTQYF. The CDR3 bases are TGTGCCAGCAGCTTGTCTGGGGGTCCAGATACGCAGTATTTT.